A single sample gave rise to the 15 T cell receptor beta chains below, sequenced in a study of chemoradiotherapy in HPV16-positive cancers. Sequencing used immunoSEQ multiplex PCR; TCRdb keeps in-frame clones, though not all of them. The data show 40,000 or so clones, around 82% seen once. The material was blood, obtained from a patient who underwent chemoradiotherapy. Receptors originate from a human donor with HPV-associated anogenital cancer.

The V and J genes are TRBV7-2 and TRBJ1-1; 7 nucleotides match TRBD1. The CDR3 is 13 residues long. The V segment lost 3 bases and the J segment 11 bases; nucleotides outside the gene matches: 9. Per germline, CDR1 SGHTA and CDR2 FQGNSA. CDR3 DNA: TGTGCCAGCAGCTTCTCGGGACAGACCCAGGCTTTCTTT. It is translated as CASSFSGQTQAFF.

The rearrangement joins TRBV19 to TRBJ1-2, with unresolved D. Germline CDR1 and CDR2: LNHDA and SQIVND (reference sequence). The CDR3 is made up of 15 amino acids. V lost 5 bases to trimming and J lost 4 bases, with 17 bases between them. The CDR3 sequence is CASSPEVKGIYGYTF. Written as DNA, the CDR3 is TGTGCCAGTAGTCCTGAGGTAAAGGGAATCTATGGCTACACCTTC.

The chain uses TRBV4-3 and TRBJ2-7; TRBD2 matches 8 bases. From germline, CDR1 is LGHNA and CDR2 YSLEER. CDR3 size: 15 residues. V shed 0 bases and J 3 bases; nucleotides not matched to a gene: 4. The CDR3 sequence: CASSQERTSSYEQYF. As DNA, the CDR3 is TGCGCCAGCAGCCAAGAAAGGACTAGCAGCTACGAGCAGTACTTC.

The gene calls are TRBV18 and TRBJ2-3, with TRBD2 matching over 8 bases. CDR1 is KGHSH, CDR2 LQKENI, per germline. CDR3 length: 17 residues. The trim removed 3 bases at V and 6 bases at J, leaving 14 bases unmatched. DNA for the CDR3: TGTGCCAGCTCACCGCTGGGACTAGTCCCCTCTGGGGATACGCAGTATTTT. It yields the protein CASSPLGLVPSGDTQYF.

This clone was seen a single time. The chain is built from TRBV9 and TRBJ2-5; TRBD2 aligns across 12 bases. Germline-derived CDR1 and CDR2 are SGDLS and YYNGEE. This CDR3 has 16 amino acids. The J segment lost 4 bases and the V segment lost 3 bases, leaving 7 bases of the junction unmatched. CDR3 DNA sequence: TGTGCCAGCAGCGCCCCTAGCGGGGGGGCGGGAGAGACCCAGTACTTC. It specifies CASSAPSGGAGETQYF.

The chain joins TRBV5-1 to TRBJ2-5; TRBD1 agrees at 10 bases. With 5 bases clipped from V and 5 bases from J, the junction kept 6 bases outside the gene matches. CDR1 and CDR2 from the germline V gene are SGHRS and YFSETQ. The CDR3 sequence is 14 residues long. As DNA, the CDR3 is TGCGCCAGCAGAGCCGACAGGGGGCAGGAGACCCAGTACTTC. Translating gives CASRADRGQETQYF.

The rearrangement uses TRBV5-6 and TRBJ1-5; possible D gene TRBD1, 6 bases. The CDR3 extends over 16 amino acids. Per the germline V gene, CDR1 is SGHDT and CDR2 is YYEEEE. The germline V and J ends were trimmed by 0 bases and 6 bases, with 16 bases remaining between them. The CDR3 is CASSLAPGDPSQPQHF. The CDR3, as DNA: TGTGCCAGCAGCTTGGCCCCAGGGGATCCGAGTCAGCCCCAGCATTTT.

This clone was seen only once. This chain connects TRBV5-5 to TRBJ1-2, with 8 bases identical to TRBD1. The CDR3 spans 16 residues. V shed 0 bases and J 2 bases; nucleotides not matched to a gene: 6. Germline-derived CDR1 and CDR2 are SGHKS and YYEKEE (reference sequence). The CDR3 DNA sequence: TGTGCCAGCAGCTTGGGGACAGGGTCCCCGAACTATGGCTACACCTTC. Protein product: CASSLGTGSPNYGYTF.

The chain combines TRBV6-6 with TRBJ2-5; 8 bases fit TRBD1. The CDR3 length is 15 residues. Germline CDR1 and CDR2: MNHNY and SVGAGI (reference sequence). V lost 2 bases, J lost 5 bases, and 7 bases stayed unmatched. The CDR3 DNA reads TGTGCCAGCAGTTACGACCCGAGACAGGGGGAGACCCAGTACTTC. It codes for CASSYDPRQGETQYF.

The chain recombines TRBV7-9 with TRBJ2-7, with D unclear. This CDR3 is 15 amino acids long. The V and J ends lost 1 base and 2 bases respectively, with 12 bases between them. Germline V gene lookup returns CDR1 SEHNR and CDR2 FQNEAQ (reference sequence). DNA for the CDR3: TGTGCCAGCAGCTTAGGTAGCAGGTCCGCCTACGAGCAGTACTTC. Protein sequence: CASSLGSRSAYEQYF.

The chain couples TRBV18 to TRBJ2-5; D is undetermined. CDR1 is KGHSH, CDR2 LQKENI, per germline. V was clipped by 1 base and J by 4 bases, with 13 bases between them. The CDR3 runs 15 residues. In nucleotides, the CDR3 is TGTGCCAGCTCACCACGATTCGGTTCAGGAGAGACCCAGTACTTC. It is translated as CASSPRFGSGETQYF.

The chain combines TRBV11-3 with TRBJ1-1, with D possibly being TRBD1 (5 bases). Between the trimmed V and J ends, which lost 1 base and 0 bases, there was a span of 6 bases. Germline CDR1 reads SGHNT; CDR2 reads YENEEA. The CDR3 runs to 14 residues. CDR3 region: CASSLGGMNTEAFF. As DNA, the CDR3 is TGTGCCAGCAGCTTAGGGGGGATGAACACTGAAGCTTTCTTT.

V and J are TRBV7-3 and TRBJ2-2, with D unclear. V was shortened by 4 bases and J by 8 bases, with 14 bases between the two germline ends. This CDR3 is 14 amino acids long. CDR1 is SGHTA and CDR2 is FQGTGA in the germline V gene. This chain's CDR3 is CASSSHQMGGELFF. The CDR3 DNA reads TGTGCCAGCAGCTCTCACCAAATGGGGGGGGAGCTGTTTTTT.

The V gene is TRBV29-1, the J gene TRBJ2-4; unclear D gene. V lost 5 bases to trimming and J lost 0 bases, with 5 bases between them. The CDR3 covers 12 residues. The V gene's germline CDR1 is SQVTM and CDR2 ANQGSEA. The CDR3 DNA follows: TGCAGCGTTCGTGCAGCCAAAAACATTCAGTACTTC. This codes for CSVRAAKNIQYF.

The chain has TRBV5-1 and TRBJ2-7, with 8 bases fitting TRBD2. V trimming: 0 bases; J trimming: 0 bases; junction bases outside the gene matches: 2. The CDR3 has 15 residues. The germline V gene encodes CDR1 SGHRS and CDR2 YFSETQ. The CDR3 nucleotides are TGCGCCAGCAGCTTGGTTAGCGGGGACTCCTACGAGCAGTACTTC. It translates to CASSLVSGDSYEQYF.